Detailed here is one TCR beta chain. Its antigen is unknown. RNA was isolated and reverse transcribed to cDNA, the sequencing template. The protocol was immunoSEQ multiplex PCR, while the TCRdb copy is restricted to in-frame clones and leaves out a portion. This table holds about 200,000 clones, more than 45% found once. Treatment here: oral pan-JAK inhibitor, 5-10 mg twice daily. The sample belongs to a study of CD8+ T cells in alopecia areata. General study findings and limits: Scalp lesions, especially in alopecia totalis/universalis, had higher clonality than normal scalp. Sequenced scalp T cells also include alphabeta T cells resident in normal skin. Scalp clonality and expanded CD8+ clones among the top 100 showed significant decreases with tofacitinib. A large proportion of expanded lesional clones were detected persisting in scalp and blood during tofacitinib.

Germline V gene lookup returns CDR1 LNHDA and CDR2 SQIVND (reference sequence). V was trimmed by 3 bases and J by 4 bases, leaving 7 bases between them. This CDR3 spans 14 amino acids. Sequenced material: CD4+ T cells sorted from blood, taken at week 4, from a patient treated with tofacitinib. V usage is TRBV19 and J usage is TRBJ2-6; a possible D gene is TRBD2 (6 bases). The TCR was taken from a human donor with alopecia areata. CDR3 DNA: TGTGCCAGTAGTATGGGAGGAGGGGCCAACGTCCTGACTTTC. Protein: CASSMGGGANVLTF. Combining the CDR3 with reference TRBV19 and TRBJ2-6 gives the whole variable domain DGGITQSPKYLFRKEGQNVTLSCEQNLNHDAMYWYRQDPGQGLRLIYYSQIVNDFQKGDIAEGYSVSREKKESFPLTVTSAQKNPTAFYLCASSMGGGANVLTFGAGSRLTVL.